This entry concerns a single T cell receptor (beta chain). Which antigen it targets is not known. Qualities for individual bases were not recorded, and no much larger clone is one base off. The meaning of the sample's time point label: cells obtained before transplantation from donor or recipient. CD3+CD4+ and CD3+CD8+ populations were FACS-sorted from unstimulated pre-transplant donor and recipient cells taken from spleen or lymph nodes. This specimen comes from a study of graft-versus-host responses after intestinal transplantation (dated by TCRdb to 2020 to 2022). About the study as a whole: Multivisceral, liver-intestinal, or isolated intestinal transplants were received by the recipients. Anti-thymocyte globulin induction was given to all recipients, followed by maintenance tacrolimus and steroids for about 3 years. Alloreactive clones were identified by sequencing pre-transplant mixed lymphocyte reaction products and comparing these products with unstimulated pre-transplant donor and recipient T cells. Donor T cell macrochimerism was defined as a peak of at least 4% donor T cells among recipient peripheral blood mononuclear cells. After intestinal transplantation, graft-versus-host and host-versus-graft alloreactive T cell clones were followed in the graft, circulation and bone marrow using bulk TCR-beta CDR3 sequencing. Instead of going to the commercial service, samples from a few later patients were sequenced in-house on an Illumina MiSeq and processed with MiXCR. A cohort of 24 intestinal transplant recipients, including one retransplant, was enrolled, and a few patients lacking pretransplant specimens were excluded.

The germline V and J ends show losses of 6 bases and 5 bases respectively, and no gene match explains 11 bases of the junction. The CDR3, cysteine through phenylalanine, is 15 amino acids long. Only the CDR3 portion is preserved as DNA: 45 bases, with reading frame beginning at the first base. The CDR1 and CDR2 encoded by the germline V gene are WSHSY and SAAADI. Library prep was done by the immunoSEQ multiplex PCR assay. For most patients, genomic DNA was isolated using the Qiagen DNeasy Blood and Tissue Kit and was shipped frozen to Adaptive Biotechnologies for TCR sequencing. Adaptive Biotechnologies carried out high-throughput TCR-beta CDR3 sequencing of genomic DNA for most patients. The authors' pipeline ran thus. Adaptive's ImmunoSEQ software supplied the TCR sequencing data for approximately 18 patients, while MiXCR and VDJtools were used to process three other patients. CD4 versus CD8 sorting errors were corrected by removing sequences found in both subsets at a frequency ratio below 5:1. CDR3 nucleotide sequences shared by donor and recipient were removed because the origin of these sequences could not be assigned. To be classed as alloreactive, a clone needed at least 2-fold expansion over unstimulated cells and a minimum CFSE-low frequency of 0.002% (template counts) or 0.001% (read counts). Clones detected in sequenced pre-transplant spleen, lymph node, or MLR CFSE-low populations of the donor or recipient were defined as mappable. The cumulative frequency of alloreactive clones was calculated as a percentage of all sequences, weighted by copy number. As stored in TCRdb, this immuneACCESS dataset retains in-frame rearrangements with V and J assigned. A fraction of the clones does not appear; measured against another copy, unresolved V genes explain less than half of the discrepancy, and the remainder lacks a known reason. The DNA was the basis for D and trimming; V, J and clone size are from that table. This sample lists roughly 85,000 clones; approximately 89% were detected once. The ten largest account for about 7.3% of the sample.

What the research found in general, with its limitations: Patients with donor T cell macrochimerism had high GvH to HvG T cell clonal ratios in their allografts. Early after transplant, declines in HvG clones were associated with peak levels of circulating GvH clones. GvH clones were detected in recipient bone marrow, and some of these GvH clones were observed earlier in ileal mucosa or blood, consistent with an intestinal mucosal origin. Conclusions were limited by the relatively low number and heterogeneity of intestinal transplant patients.

The source is a human donor who was the organ donor for an intestinal transplant. The rearrangement combines TRBV10-2 with TRBJ2-5; 8 bases in between match TRBD2. The source was unstimulated CD8+ T cells sorted from spleen or lymph node cells, collected before transplant. The nucleotide sequence is given as TGCGCCAGCAGGTGGCGGGGGGCGGACGTTGAGACCCAGTACTTC. It translates to CASRWRGADVETQYF.